The 9 T cell receptor beta chains below come from one sample, sequenced in a study of T cell responses to AZD1222 COVID-19 vaccine (dated by TCRdb to the early 2020s). The time point label, as the study defines it: baseline before first vaccination. The receptor library was made with the immunoSEQ multiplex PCR assay. Entries here come from immuneACCESS through TCRdb and include only in-frame sequences with V and J called. Some clones fail to appear in such tables; in the studies checked, an unresolved V gene covers under half of the shortfall, and the cause of the remainder is unknown. Here the sample has some 120,000 clones; roughly 84% occur a single time. Jointly, the top ten make up approximately 9.4% of the sample. This specimen was peripheral blood, taken on day 0 of AZD1222 vaccination. The receptors were sampled from an adult in good health.

V gene TRBV9 combines with J gene TRBJ2-3, with TRBD2 identical over 7 bases. Germline V gene lookup returns CDR1 SGDLS and CDR2 YYNGEE. The CDR3 is 13 residues long. J gave up 6 bases and V 4 bases, and 5 bases lay outside the gene matches. The CDR3: CASSRTSLDTQYF. The CDR3 DNA reads TGTGCCAGCAGCAGGACTAGTCTGGATACGCAGTATTTT.

The chain recombines TRBV11-2 with TRBJ2-1, with TRBD2 matching 10 bases. Germline loops: CDR1 SGHAT, CDR2 FQNNGV. The CDR3 consists of 16 residues. V trimming: 7 bases; J trimming: 8 bases; junction bases outside the gene matches: 14. The CDR3, as DNA: TGTGCCAGCACCATAAGGTGGTCTAGCGGGGGATATGAGCAGTTCTTC. Translated, it gives CASTIRWSSGGYEQFF.

The genes are TRBV5-1 and TRBJ1-1; D is perhaps TRBD1 (5 bases). Germline values: CDR1 SGHRS, CDR2 YFSETQ. V lost 5 bases to trimming and J lost 1 base, with 9 bases between them. There are 13 residues in the CDR3. CDR3 loop: CASSPQENTEAFF. The CDR3 DNA is TGCGCCAGCAGTCCACAGGAGAACACTGAAGCTTTCTTT.

The CDR3 nucleotides are TGTGCCACAGGGGTGGGTGTCATAGGTCAGCCCCAGCATTTT. Its protein is CATGVGVIGQPQHF. J is TRBJ1-5 and V is TRBV10-3; possible D gene TRBD1, 6 bases. CDR3 length: 14 residues. The V end was cut by 10 bases, the J end by 6 bases, with 19 bases between. Germline V gene sequence: CDR1 ENHRY, CDR2 SYGVKD.

The V gene is TRBV18, the J gene TRBJ2-1, with D unclear. The CDR3 length is 15 residues. V was shortened by 2 bases and J by 0 bases, with 8 bases between the two germline ends. Germline values: CDR1 KGHSH, CDR2 LQKENI. The CDR3 reads CASSPIGSSYNEQFF. The CDR3 DNA sequence: TGTGCCAGCTCACCAATAGGCAGCTCCTACAATGAGCAGTTCTTC. Variable domain in full (rest from reference TRBV18 and TRBJ2-1): NAGVMQNPRHLVRRRGQEARLRCSPMKGHSHVYWYRQLPEEGLKFMVYLQKENIIDESGMPKERFSAEFPKEGPSILRIQQVVRGDSAAYFCASSPIGSSYNEQFFGPGTRLTVL.

This clone was detected only a few times. The chain recombines TRBV5-1 with TRBJ1-4; D remains unclear. Germline V gives CDR1 SGHRS, CDR2 YFSETQ. V lost 5 bases and J 6 bases, leaving 14 bases between the germline ends. This CDR3 region has 14 residues. The CDR3 sequence: CASRPGREDEKLFF. The CDR3 coding sequence is TGCGCCAGCAGGCCTGGGAGGGAAGATGAAAAACTGTTTTTT.

The rearrangement links TRBV7-8 to TRBJ1-5; no clear D gene. CDR1 is SGHVS, CDR2 FQNEAQ, per germline. The CDR3 length is 14 residues. The ends were cut back, 5 bases at V and 7 bases at J, with 15 bases in the middle. The CDR3 spells CASSLPGGGQPQHF. The CDR3 nucleotides read TGTGCCAGCAGCCTGCCAGGAGGCGGGCAGCCCCAGCATTTT.

This clone was detected only a few times. V gene TRBV4-1 combines with J gene TRBJ1-3; D is possibly TRBD1 (5 bases). In germline, CDR1 is MGHRA, CDR2 YSYEKL. The CDR3 is 16 amino acids. The ends were cut back, 2 bases at V and 0 bases at J, with 11 bases in the middle. The CDR3 DNA follows: TGCGCCAGCAGCCAATGGGACGGGGCCTCTGGAAACACCATATATTTT. This sequence encodes CASSQWDGASGNTIYF.

This chain uses TRBV4-3 with TRBJ1-4; a possible D gene is TRBD1 (5 bases). Trimming stripped 0 bases from V and 8 bases from J, with 19 bases between. The CDR3 consists of 17 residues. The germline CDR1 and CDR2 sequences are LGHNA and YSLEER. The DNA of the CDR3 is TGCGCCAGCAGCCAAGATCCAGGGAGGGGACGAGGGGAAAAACTGTTTTTT. Its translation is CASSQDPGRGRGEKLFF.